This T cell receptor beta chain is drawn from a study of Graves' ophthalmopathy and Graves' hyperthyroidism (dated by TCRdb to 2017 to 2018). Broadly, across the study: Peripheral blood was collected before any treatment was given, at the time of initial diagnosis. A discovery set of 95 to 100 patients (around 44 ophthalmopathy, 60 or so stable hyperthyroidism) was enrolled to explore V-J signatures distinguishing ophthalmopathy from hyperthyroidism. The independent validation cohort included under 20 hyperthyroidism patients plus 17 patients who later progressed from hyperthyroidism to ophthalmopathy. In roughly 6 hyperthyroidism patients, T-cell repertoires of thyroid tissue and blood were compared. Once sampling was done, hyperthyroidism patients were given methimazole at a starting dose of 30 mg daily, while ophthalmopathy patients were given high-dose intravenous methylprednisolone. In total, around 130 blood samples were TCR-sequenced: some 40 ophthalmopathy, under 80 hyperthyroidism and about 17 hyperthyroidism-to-ophthalmopathy patients. For training and testing, the 100 or so patients in the discovery cohort were randomly divided in a 7:3 ratio. The study used TCR beta repertoire signatures to distinguish Graves' ophthalmopathy from Graves' hyperthyroidism and to predict progression to ophthalmopathy.

This clonotype was detected many times. Its antigen is unknown. Per-base quality was not reported, and no clone a single base away is much larger than it. Results and caveats for the whole study, not just this receptor: In validation, the model predicted ophthalmopathy progression with 55% to 71% sensitivity and approximately 72% specificity; about a dozen predicted patients were CT-confirmed with GO in a median of around 6.5 months. In cross-validation, the 13-signature model distinguished ophthalmopathy from stable hyperthyroidism with approximately 85% sensitivity and around 82% specificity, and in the test set the corresponding values were roughly 80% and 75%. Sample size was not predetermined statistically, and investigators were not blinded to group allocation. Among expanded thyroid clonotypes with frequency above 0.001, most also showed up in blood, which suggests that blood repertoires may reflect the thyroid immune response.

Patients with ophthalmopathy had moderately to severely active disease, with a Clinical Activity Score of 3 or more, a NOSPECS grade of 4 or more, and a disease duration of less than 3 months. Patients were excluded if they had other autoimmune diseases, uncontrolled infections, pregnancy or lactation. Clinical symptoms, serum thyroxine, TRAb, thyroid ultrasound and orbital computed tomography formed the basis of the diagnosis. PBMCs were isolated from about 9.1 ml of fresh peripheral blood by Ficoll-Paque density gradient centrifugation. Trizol reagent was used to extract the total RNA, and its quality was then checked on an Agilent 2100 Bioanalyzer. For repertoire sequencing, the TCR beta CDR3 regions were amplified from RNA transcripts. The first round was an RT-PCR using HTBI primers with the Qiagen OneStep RT-PCR kit, and this first round was followed by a second-round multiplex PCR, then size selection and purification. Libraries were sequenced on an Illumina HiSeq2000 using paired-end 100 bp reads. The authors processed their data as follows. SOAPnuke was used to process the reads, throwing out any read that had adapters, had uncalled bases, had a mean Phred below 15, or lacked an exact constant-primer or identifier match. High-quality paired reads were merged with COPE v1.2.5. Each unique nucleotide sequence was defined as a clonotype, and clonotypes were aligned to IMGT TRB V, D and J references with MiTCR v1.1. The analysis was limited to V-J combinations with a frequency above 0.0001, which together covered 99.2% of repertoires. For each V-J combination, a TCR clonal expansion and chaos score was defined as F50 clonal expansion divided by the chaos observed in the TCRdist matrix. Welch's t-statistics and random forest were used to narrow the features down to approximately 13 V-J combinations, which were then fed into a naive Bayes classifier. The Morisita-Horn index was used to measure how similar the thyroid and blood repertoires were. TCRdb itself trimmed the public reads at Q25 with fastp, ran MiXCR and retained productive beta chains. Each CDR3 protein gets just one entry, which takes the most common genes and DNA from the rows behind it. TCRdb's processing, not the study's, gives the V and J calls here. The sample yields some 400,000 distinct CDR3 sequences; approximately 20% were counted once. More than 1.5% of the sample is taken by the ten largest.

From the cysteine through the phenylalanine, the CDR3 covers 17 amino acids. Left in the record is the CDR3 DNA by itself, 51 bases read in frame from the first base. For CDR1 and CDR2, the germline V gene lists MNHEY and SVGAGI. V is clipped by 0 bases and J by 5 bases, and the sequence between their germline boundaries is 19 bases long. The chain uses TRBV6-5 and TRBJ2-5; the D region may be TRBD1 or TRBD2, each matching 5 bases equally. The clonotype originates from a young woman with Graves' ophthalmopathy. Donor details come from another sample of the same person, matched by shared clones. The sample taken for sequencing was peripheral blood. In nucleotides, the sequence is TGTGCCAGCAGTTACTCCGGCTGGGACGCCGGACGGGAGACCCAGTACTTC. Its protein is CASSYSGWDAGRETQYF.